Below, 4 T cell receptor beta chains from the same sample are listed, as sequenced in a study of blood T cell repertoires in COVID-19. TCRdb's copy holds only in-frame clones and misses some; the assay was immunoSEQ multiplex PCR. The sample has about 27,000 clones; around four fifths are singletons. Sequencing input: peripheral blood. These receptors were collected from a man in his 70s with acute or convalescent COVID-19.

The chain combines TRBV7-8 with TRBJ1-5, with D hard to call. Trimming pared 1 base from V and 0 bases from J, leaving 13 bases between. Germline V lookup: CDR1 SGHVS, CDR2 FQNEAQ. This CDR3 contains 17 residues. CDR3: CASSLGEGGYSNQPQHF. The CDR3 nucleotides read TGTGCCAGCAGCTTAGGGGAAGGAGGGTATAGCAATCAGCCCCAGCATTTT.

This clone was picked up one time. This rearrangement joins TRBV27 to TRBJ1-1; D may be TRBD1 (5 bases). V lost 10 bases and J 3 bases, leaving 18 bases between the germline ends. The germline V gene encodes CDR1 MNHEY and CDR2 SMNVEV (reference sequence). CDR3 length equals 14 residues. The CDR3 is CATFPEGAYTEAFF. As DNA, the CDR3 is TGTGCCACCTTTCCAGAAGGGGCCTACACTGAAGCTTTCTTT.

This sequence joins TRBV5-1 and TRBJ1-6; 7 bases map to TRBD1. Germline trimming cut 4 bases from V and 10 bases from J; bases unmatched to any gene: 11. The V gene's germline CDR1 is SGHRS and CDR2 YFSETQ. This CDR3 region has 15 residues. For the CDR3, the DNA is TGCGCCAGCAGCCTACAGACAGGGTTCGGCTCACCCCTCCACTTT. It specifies CASSLQTGFGSPLHF.

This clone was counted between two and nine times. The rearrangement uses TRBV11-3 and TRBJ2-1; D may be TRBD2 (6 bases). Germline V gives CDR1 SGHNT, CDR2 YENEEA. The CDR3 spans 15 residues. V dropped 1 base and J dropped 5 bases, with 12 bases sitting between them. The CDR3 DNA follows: TGTGCCAGCAGCTTAGGGGCGGGATTCGACAATGAGCAGTTCTTC. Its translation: CASSLGAGFDNEQFF.